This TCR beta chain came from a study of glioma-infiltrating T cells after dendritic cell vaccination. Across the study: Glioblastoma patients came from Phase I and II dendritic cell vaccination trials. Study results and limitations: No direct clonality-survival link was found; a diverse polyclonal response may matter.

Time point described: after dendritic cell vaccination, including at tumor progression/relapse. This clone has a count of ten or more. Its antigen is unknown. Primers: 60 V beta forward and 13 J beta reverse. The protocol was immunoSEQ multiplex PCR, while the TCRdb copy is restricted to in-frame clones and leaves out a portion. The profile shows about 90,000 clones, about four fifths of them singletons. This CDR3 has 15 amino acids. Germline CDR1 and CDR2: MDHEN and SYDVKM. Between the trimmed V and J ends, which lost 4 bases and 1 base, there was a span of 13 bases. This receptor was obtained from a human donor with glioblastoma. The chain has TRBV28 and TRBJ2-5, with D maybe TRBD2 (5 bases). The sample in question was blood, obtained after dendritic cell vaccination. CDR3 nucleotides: TGTGCCAGCAGTTCGGGGAGAGACCCCCAAGAGACCCAGTACTTC. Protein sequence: CASSSGRDPQETQYF.